This T cell receptor (beta chain) was sequenced for a study of OX40 agonist ivuxolimab in advanced cancers. On the study more broadly: Head and neck, renal cell, melanoma or hepatocellular carcinoma were the cancers that dose-escalation patients had.

CDR1 SQVTM and CDR2 ANQGSEA come from the germline V gene. V lost 7 bases to trimming and J lost 5 bases, with 9 bases between them. The CDR3 sequence is 10 residues long. Sequenced by immunoSEQ multiplex PCR; TCRdb stores in-frame clones only, minus some. Of some 85,000 clones listed, roughly 90% are singletons. This clone was observed a handful of times. Its target is unknown. Study-level findings and limits: Clonal expansion was seen in CD4+ and CD8+ blood T cells by week 6 at 0.1 to 3.0 mg/kg.

V usage is TRBV29-1 and J usage is TRBJ2-7; a possible D gene is TRBD1 (6 bases). The receptor was derived from an adult with an advanced solid tumor such as melanoma, head and neck, liver or kidney cancer. The material sequenced was CD4+ or CD8+ T cells sorted from blood, taken in a trial of the OX40 agonist ivuxolimab. CDR3 protein: CSGGTNEQYF. For the CDR3, the DNA is TGCAGCGGAGGGACAAACGAGCAGTACTTC.